The entry that follows covers one T cell receptor (beta chain) sequence. As yet, its antigen is unknown. These data originate in a study of T cell responses to AZD1222 COVID-19 vaccine. Germline CDR1 is MDHEN and CDR2 is SYDVKM. Trimming shortened V by 3 bases and J by 1 base, and 7 bases separated the two germline ends. The CDR3 extends over 14 amino acids. Whole-study results and caveats: Following two doses of AZD1222, Spike-specific TCR breadth and depth rose. Close to half of all spike-specific TCRs reportedly target regions of the variants that are unmutated.

Data came from immunoSEQ multiplex PCR; TCRdb stores just in-frame clones and leaves some out. The sample lists about 79,000 clones; 92% were seen once. V usage is TRBV28 and J usage is TRBJ1-5; D uncertain. Sequencing used peripheral blood, obtained on day 0 of MenACWY control vaccination. The receptor comes from an adult in good health. CDR3 nucleotide sequence: TGTGCCAGCAGTTTTTCGAGCAGCAATCAGCCCCAGCATTTT. It specifies CASSFSSSNQPQHF. Complete variable domain (other parts from reference TRBV28 and TRBJ1-5): DVKVTQSSRYLVKRTGEKVFLECVQDMDHENMFWYRQDPGLGLRLIYFSYDVKMKEKGDIPEGYSVSREKKERFSLILESASTNQTSMYLCASSFSSSNQPQHFGDGTRLSIL.